This T cell receptor (beta chain) was found in a study of metastatic and nonmetastatic thyroid tumors. Across the study: Blood and tumor or nodule tissue repertoires from malignant and benign thyroid patients were compared.

Study processing details: The study took CDR3 differences across clinicopathological groups and made a distant-metastasis classifier for papillary thyroid cancer from them. TCRdb re-clonotyped the PCR reads through MiXCR. TCRdb assigned the V and J calls; the authors' analysis was not used. In the table there are over 50,000 clones, 30% of which are singletons. This clone occurred a few times. Thyroid surgery was preceded by no treatment in any patient. This CDR3 spans 13 amino acids. V gave up 3 bases and J gave up 7 bases; unmatched junction bases: 4. CDR1 is MNHNS and CDR2 is SASEGT in the germline V gene.

Sequenced material: blood. This receptor was obtained from a female donor with papillary thyroid cancer or a benign thyroid nodule (not recorded which). Some clones in this sample may be carry-over from other donors' samples. The genes are TRBV6-1 and TRBJ1-2; 8 positions match TRBD1. The CDR3 sequence is CASSEFRGLGYTF. CDR3 nucleotide sequence: TGTGCCAGCAGTGAGTTCAGGGGGCTTGGCTACACCTTC.